This T cell receptor (beta chain) was documented in a study of T-cell memory formation after mild COVID-19. Looking at the study overall: TCR clustering was largely donor specific. Overall study results and limits: Cross-reactive memory apparently joined, as some responding clones appeared in pre-infection memory. Clones shrinking from day 15 to 85 showed even CD4/CD8 mixes; later expanders tilted CD4+.

TCRdb reprocessed the 5' RACE reads via MiXCR and lists one record per CDR3 protein. The sample has about half a million distinct CDR3 sequences, over 15% seen once. V lost 6 bases and J 5 bases, leaving 17 bases between the germline ends. This CDR3 spans 15 amino acids. In germline, CDR1 is MNHNS, CDR2 SASEGT. This clonotype was recorded a few times. The antigen is undetermined. Material: PBMCs or a T cell subset sorted from them (not recorded which). The origin of this receptor is an adult woman who had mild COVID-19 (a few samples of this study predate the infection). Cell type and time point are not known. The chain couples TRBV6-1 to TRBJ1-5, with a possible D match to TRBD1 (5 bases). This chain's CDR3 is CASSHHGAPDQPQHF. CDR3 DNA: TGTGCCAGCAGCCACCACGGGGCCCCGGATCAGCCCCAGCATTTT.